Here is one TCR beta chain with its context. The record originates from a study of blood T cell repertoires in COVID-19. Study context: Donors in the United States, Italy and Spain gave samples during acute or convalescent COVID-19.

Only in-frame clones appear in the TCRdb table, and some are missing; sequencing was by immunoSEQ multiplex PCR. The data contain 350,000 to 450,000 clones, about 89% of them singletons. The V and J ends lost 1 base and 2 bases respectively, with 7 bases between them. CDR3 length: 14 amino acids. Germline CDR1 is SGHRS and CDR2 is YFSETQ. The sequenced sample consisted of peripheral blood. V is TRBV5-1 and J is TRBJ1-5; D unclear. The TCR sequence derives from a woman aged 55-70 years with COVID-19, enrolled during active disease. CDR3 sequence (DNA): TGCGCCAGCAGCTTGACAGCCGGCAATCAGCCCCAGCATTTT. It specifies CASSLTAGNQPQHF.